Presented here are 4 T cell receptor beta chains from one specimen sequenced in a study of shared clonotypes between healthy human individuals. Using immunoSEQ multiplex PCR, the repertoire was profiled, and TCRdb retains in-frame clones only, with some absent. The table lists about 680,000 clones, roughly 94% of them singletons. Only CD45RO-negative cells positively selected for CCR7 counted as naive CD8 cells, so terminally differentiated effector memory CD45RA+ cells were excluded. The sample taken for sequencing was naive CD8+ T cells sorted from blood. The receptors were sampled from a man between 25 and 39 years old in good health.

The chain is built from TRBV2 and TRBJ2-3, with TRBD2 identical over 12 bases. The V segment lost 6 bases and the J segment 0 bases; nucleotides outside the gene matches: 19. The V gene's germline CDR1 is SNHLY and CDR2 FYNNEI. CDR3 size: 21 residues. CDR3 nucleotide sequence: TGTGCCAGCAGCACTGATCTCCGGGGACTAGCGGGCAGCCCTAGCACAGATACGCAGTATTTT. This translates into CASSTDLRGLAGSPSTDTQYF.

The chain is built from TRBV7-9 and TRBJ1-1; weak D call: TRBD1 (6 bases). Germline V CDR1 and CDR2: SEHNR, FQNEAQ (reference sequence). V was shortened by 1 base and J by 11 bases, with 26 bases between the two germline ends. This CDR3 has 17 residues. The CDR3 is CASSLVGRGGRGGGAFF. The CDR3 region has the DNA TGTGCCAGCAGCTTAGTTGGCCGGGGGGGGCGCGGAGGCGGCGCTTTCTTT. Based on the CDR3 plus reference TRBV7-9 and TRBJ1-1, the full variable domain is DTGVSQNPRHKITKRGQNVTFRCDPISEHNRLYWYRQTLGQGPEFLTYFQNEAQLEKSRLLSDRFSAERPKGSFSTLEIQRTEQGDSAMYLCASSLVGRGGRGGGAFFGQGTRLTVV.

The chain has TRBV28 and TRBJ2-1; 8 bases match TRBD2. The V and J ends lost 3 bases and 8 bases, in that order; junction bases with no gene match: 12. Germline V gives CDR1 MDHEN, CDR2 SYDVKM. The length of the CDR3 is 16 residues. The CDR3 DNA reads TGTGCCAGCAGTTTCTCAAGCGGGAGTAGTTGGGATGAGCAGTTCTTC. It specifies CASSFSSGSSWDEQFF. Full variable domain (missing parts from reference TRBV28 and TRBJ2-1): DVKVTQSSRYLVKRTGEKVFLECVQDMDHENMFWYRQDPGLGLRLIYFSYDVKMKEKGDIPEGYSVSREKKERFSLILESASTNQTSMYLCASSFSSGSSWDEQFFGPGTRLTVL.

This clone turned up a few times. Other DNA sequences from this sample encode an identical CDR3 as well. This chain connects TRBV27 to TRBJ2-2; no clear D. Trimming took 3 bases from V and 6 from J, leaving 2 bases between them. The CDR3 has 11 amino acids. Germline lookup yields CDR1 MNHEY and CDR2 SMNVEV (reference sequence). The CDR3, as DNA: TGTGCCAGCAGTTTGTCCGGGGAGCTGTTTTTT. Protein product: CASSLSGELFF.